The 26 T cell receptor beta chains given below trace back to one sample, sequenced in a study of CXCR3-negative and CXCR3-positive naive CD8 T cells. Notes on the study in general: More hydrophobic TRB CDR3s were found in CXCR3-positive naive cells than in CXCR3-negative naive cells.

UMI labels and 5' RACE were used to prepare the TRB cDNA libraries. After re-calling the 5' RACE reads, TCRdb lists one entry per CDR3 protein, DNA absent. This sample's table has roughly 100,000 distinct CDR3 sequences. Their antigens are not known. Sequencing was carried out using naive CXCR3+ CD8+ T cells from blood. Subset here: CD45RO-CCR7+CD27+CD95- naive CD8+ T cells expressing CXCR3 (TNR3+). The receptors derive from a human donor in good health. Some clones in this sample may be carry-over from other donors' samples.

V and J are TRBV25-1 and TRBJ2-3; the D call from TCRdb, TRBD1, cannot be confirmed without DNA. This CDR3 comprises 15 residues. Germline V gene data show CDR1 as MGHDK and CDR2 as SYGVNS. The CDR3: CASSEDGNPTDTQYF.

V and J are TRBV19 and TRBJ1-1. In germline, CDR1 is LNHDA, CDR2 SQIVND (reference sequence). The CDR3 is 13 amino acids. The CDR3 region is CASSIDGETEAFF.

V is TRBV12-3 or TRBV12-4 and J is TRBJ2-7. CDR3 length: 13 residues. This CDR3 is CASSADQSYEQYF.

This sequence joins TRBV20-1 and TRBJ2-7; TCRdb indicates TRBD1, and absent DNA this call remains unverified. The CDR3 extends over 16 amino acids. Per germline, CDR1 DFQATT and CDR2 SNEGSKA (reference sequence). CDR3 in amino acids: CSAPESGNGGLNEQYF.

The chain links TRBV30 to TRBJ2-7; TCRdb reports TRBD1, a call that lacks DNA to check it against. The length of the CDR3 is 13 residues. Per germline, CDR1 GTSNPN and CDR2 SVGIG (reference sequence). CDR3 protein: CALTRDRGDEQYF.

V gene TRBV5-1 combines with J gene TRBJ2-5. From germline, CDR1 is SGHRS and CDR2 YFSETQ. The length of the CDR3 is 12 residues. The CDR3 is CASSVGGETQYF.

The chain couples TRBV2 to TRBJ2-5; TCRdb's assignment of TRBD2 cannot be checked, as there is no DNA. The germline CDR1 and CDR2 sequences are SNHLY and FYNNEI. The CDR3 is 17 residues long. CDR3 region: CASSEERLAGIQETQYF.

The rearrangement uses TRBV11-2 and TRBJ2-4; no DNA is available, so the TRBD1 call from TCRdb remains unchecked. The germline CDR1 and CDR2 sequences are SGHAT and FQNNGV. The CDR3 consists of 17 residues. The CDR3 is CASSSGQGAGEQNIQYF.

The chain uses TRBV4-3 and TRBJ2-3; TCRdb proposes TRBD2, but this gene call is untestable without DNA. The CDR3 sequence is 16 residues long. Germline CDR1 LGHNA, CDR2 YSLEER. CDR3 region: CASSQDRVAGSDTQYF.

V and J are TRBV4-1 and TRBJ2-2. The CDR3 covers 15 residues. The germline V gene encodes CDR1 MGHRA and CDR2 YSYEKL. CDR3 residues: CASSRAYTNTGELFF.

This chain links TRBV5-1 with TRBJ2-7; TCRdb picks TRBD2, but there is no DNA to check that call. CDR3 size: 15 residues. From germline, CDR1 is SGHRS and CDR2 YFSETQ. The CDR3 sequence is CASSSGLAGTYEQYF.

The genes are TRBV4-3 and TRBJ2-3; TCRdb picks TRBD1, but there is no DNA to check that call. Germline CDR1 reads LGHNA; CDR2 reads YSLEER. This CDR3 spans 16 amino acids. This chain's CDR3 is CASSQEHRGAADTQYF.

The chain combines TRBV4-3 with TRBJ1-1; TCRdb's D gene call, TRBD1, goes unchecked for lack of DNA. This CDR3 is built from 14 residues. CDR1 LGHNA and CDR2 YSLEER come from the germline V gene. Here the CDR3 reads CASSQDQGYTEAFF.

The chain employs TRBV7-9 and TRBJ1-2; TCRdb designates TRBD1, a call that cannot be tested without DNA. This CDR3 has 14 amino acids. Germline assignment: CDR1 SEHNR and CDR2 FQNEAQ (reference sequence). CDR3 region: CASSSLTGGEGYTF. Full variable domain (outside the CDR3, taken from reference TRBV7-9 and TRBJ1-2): DTGVSQNPRHKITKRGQNVTFRCDPISEHNRLYWYRQTLGQGPEFLTYFQNEAQLEKSRLLSDRFSAERPKGSFSTLEIQRTEQGDSAMYLCASSSLTGGEGYTFGSGTRLTVV.

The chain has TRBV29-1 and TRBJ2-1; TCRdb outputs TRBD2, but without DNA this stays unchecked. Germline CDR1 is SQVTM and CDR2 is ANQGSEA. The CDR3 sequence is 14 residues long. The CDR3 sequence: CSVETGLAGGDQFF.

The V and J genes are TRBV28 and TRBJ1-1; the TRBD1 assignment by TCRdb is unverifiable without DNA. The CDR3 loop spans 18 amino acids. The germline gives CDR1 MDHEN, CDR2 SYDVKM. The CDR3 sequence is CASSSTPGQGLGNTEAFF.

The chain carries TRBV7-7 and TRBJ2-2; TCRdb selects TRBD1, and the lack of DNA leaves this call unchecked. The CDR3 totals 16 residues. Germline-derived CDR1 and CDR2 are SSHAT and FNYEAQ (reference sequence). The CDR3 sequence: CASSSWGQKNTGELFF.

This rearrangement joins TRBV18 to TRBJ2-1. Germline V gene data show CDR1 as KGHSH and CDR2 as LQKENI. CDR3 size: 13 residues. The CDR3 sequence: CASSPPEDNEQFF. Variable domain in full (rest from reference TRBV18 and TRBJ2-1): NAGVMQNPRHLVRRRGQEARLRCSPMKGHSHVYWYRQLPEEGLKFMVYLQKENIIDESGMPKERFSAEFPKEGPSILRIQQVVRGDSAAYFCASSPPEDNEQFFGPGTRLTVL.

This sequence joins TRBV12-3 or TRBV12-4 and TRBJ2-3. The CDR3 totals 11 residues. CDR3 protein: CASTGEDTQYF.

The chain's CDR3 is CATSDSSYYEQYF. The V gene is TRBV15, the J gene TRBJ2-7. The CDR3 length is 13 residues. The germline gives CDR1 LNHNV, CDR2 YYDKDF (reference sequence). Drawing the rest from reference TRBV15 and TRBJ2-7, the complete variable domain is DAMVIQNPRYQVTQFGKPVTLSCSQTLNHNVMYWYQQKSSQAPKLLFHYYDKDFNNEADTPDNFQSRRPNTSFCFLDIRSPGLGDTAMYLCATSDSSYYEQYFGPGTRLTVT.

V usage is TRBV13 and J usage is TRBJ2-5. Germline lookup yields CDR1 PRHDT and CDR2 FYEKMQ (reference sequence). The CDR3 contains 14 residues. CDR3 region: CASSPDGRRETQYF. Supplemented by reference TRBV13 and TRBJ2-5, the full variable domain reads AAGVIQSPRHLIKEKRETATLKCYPIPRHDTVYWYQQGPGQDPQFLISFYEKMQSDKGSIPDRFSAQQFSDYHSELNMSSLELGDSALYFCASSPDGRRETQYFGPGTRLLVL.

The CDR3 reads CASSLIAGGMNEQFF. V is TRBV7-9 and J is TRBJ2-1; TCRdb calls TRBD2, which cannot be checked without DNA. CDR3 length equals 15 residues. Germline V gene data show CDR1 as SEHNR and CDR2 as FQNEAQ (reference sequence). Combining the CDR3 with reference TRBV7-9 and TRBJ2-1 gives the whole variable domain DTGVSQNPRHKITKRGQNVTFRCDPISEHNRLYWYRQTLGQGPEFLTYFQNEAQLEKSRLLSDRFSAERPKGSFSTLEIQRTEQGDSAMYLCASSLIAGGMNEQFFGPGTRLTVL.

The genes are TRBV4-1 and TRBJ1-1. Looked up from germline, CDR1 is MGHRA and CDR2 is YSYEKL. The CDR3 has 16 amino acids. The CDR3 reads CASSQGSWVMNTEAFF.

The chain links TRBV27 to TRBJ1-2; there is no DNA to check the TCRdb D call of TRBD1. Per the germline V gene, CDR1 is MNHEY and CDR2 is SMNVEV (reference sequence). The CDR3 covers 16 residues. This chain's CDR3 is CASSLGGRTPPRGYTF.

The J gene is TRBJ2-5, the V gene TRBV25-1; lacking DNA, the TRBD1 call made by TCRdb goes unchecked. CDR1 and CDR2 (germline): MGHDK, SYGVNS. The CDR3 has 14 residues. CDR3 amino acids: CASSQGAGSETQYF.

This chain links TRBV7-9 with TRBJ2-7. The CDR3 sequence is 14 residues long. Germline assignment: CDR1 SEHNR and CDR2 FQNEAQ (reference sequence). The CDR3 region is CASSPRDASYEQYF.